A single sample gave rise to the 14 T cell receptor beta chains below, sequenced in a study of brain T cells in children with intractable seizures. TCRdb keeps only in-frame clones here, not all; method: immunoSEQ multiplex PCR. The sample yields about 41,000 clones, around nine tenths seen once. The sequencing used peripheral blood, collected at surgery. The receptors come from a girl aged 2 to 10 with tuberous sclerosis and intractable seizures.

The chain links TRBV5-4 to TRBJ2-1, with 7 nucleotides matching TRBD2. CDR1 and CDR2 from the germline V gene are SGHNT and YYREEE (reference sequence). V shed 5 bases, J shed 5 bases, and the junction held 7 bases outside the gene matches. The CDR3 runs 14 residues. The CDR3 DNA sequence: TGTGCCAGCAGTTCATTCCTAGCGGACAATGAGCAGTTCTTC. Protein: CASSSFLADNEQFF.

This CDR3 is CATSDLRGFGAGPEAFF. The CDR3 nucleotides read TGTGCCACCAGTGATTTGAGGGGTTTCGGGGCAGGACCTGAAGCTTTCTTT. The J gene is TRBJ1-1, the V gene TRBV24-1; maybe TRBD1 (5 bases). V was cut by 0 bases and J by 6 bases, with 19 bases left in between. Germline CDR1 KGHDR, CDR2 SFDVKD. The CDR3 runs to 17 residues.

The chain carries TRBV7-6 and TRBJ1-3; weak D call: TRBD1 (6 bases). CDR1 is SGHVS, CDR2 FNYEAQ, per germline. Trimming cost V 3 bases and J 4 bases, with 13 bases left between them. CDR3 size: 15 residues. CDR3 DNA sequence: TGTGCCAGCAGCTTCGAGGACAGAAAAGGAAACACCATATATTTT. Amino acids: CASSFEDRKGNTIYF.

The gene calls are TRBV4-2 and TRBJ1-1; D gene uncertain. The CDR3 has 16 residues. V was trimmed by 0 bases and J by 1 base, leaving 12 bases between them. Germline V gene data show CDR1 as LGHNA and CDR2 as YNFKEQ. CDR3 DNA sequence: TGTGCCAGCAGCCAAGATTTGTGGCAGACGAACACTGAAGCTTTCTTT. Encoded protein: CASSQDLWQTNTEAFF.

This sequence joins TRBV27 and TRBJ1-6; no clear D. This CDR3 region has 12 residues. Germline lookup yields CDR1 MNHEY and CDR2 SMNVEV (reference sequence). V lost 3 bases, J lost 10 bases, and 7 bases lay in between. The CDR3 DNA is TGTGCCAGCAGTTTTCCCGAATCACCCCTCCACTTT. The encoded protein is CASSFPESPLHF.

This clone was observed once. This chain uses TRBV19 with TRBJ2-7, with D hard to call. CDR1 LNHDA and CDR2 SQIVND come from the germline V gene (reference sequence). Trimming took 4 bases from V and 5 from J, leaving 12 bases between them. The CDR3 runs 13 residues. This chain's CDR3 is CASSKDGQDEQYV. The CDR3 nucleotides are TGTGCCAGTAGTAAGGACGGTCAGGACGAGCAGTACGTC.

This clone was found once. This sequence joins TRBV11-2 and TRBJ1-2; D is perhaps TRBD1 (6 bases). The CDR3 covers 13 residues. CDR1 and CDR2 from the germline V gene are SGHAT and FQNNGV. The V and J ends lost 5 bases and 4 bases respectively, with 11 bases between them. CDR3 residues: CASSPGHLYGYTF. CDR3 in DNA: TGTGCCAGCAGCCCGGGACACCTCTATGGCTACACCTTC.

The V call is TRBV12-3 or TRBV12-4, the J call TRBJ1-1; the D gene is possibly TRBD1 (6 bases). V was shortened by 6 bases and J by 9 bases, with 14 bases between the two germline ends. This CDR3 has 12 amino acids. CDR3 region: CASSPGQGKAFF. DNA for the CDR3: TGTGCCAGCAGCCCAGGGCAGGGGAAAGCTTTCTTT.

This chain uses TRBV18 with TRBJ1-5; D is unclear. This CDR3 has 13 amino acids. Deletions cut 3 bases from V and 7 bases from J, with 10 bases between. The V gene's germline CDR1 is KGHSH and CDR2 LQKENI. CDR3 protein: CASSPGSSQPQHF. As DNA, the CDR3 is TGTGCCAGCTCACCCGGGTCCAGCCAGCCCCAGCATTTT. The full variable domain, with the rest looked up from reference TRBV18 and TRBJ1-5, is NAGVMQNPRHLVRRRGQEARLRCSPMKGHSHVYWYRQLPEEGLKFMVYLQKENIIDESGMPKERFSAEFPKEGPSILRIQQVVRGDSAAYFCASSPGSSQPQHFGDGTRLSIL.

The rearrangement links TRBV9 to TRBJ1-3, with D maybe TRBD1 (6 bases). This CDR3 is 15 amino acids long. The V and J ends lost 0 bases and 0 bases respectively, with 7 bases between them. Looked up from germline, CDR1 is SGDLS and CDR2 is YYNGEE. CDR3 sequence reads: CASSVGGASGNTIYF. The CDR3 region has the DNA TGTGCCAGCAGCGTAGGGGGGGCCTCTGGAAACACCATATATTTT.

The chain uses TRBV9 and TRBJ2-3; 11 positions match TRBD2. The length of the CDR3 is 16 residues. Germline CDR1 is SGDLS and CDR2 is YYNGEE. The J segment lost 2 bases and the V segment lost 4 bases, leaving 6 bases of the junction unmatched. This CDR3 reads CASSTRTSGPTDTQYF. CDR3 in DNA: TGTGCCAGCAGCACTAGGACTAGCGGGCCCACAGATACGCAGTATTTT.

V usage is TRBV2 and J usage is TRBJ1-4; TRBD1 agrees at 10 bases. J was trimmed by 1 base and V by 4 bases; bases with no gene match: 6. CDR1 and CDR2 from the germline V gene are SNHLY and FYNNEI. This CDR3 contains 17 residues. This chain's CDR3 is CASSATRTGGTNEKLFF. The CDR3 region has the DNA TGTGCCAGCAGTGCTACCAGGACAGGGGGAACTAATGAAAAACTGTTTTTT.

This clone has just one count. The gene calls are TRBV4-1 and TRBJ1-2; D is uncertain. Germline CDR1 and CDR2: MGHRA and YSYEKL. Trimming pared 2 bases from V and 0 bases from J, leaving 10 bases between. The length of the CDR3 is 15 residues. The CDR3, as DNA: TGCGCCAGCAGCCAACTAAGGACGACTAACTATGGCTACACCTTC. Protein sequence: CASSQLRTTNYGYTF.

For the CDR3, the DNA is TGCAGCGTTCGGGGGGGGGCGAGTCAGCCCCAGCATTTT. It translates to CSVRGGASQPQHF. The chain is built from TRBV29-1 and TRBJ1-5; D is possibly TRBD1 (6 bases). This CDR3 is 13 amino acids long. The germline V and J ends were trimmed by 5 bases and 6 bases, with 14 bases remaining between them. Germline V gives CDR1 SQVTM, CDR2 ANQGSEA.